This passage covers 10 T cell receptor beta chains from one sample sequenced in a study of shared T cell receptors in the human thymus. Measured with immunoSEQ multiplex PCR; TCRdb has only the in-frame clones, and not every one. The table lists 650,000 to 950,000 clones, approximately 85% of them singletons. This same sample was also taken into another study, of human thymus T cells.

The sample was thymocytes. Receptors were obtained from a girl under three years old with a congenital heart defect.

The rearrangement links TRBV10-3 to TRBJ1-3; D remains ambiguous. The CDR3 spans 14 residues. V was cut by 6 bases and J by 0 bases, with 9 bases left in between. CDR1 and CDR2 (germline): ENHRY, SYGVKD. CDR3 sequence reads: CAIRMVGSGNTIYF. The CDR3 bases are TGTGCCATCAGGATGGTCGGCTCTGGAAACACCATATATTTT.

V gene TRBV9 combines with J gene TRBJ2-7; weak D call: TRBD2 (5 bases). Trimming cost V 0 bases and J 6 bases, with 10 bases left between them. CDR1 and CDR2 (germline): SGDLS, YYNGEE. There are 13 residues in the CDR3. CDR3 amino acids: CASSVDIRGEQYF. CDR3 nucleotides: TGTGCCAGCAGCGTAGACATACGGGGCGAGCAGTACTTC. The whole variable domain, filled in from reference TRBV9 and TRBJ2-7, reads DSGVTQTPKHLITATGQRVTLRCSPRSGDLSVYWYQQSLDQGLQFLIQYYNGEERAKGNILERFSAQQFPDLHSELNLSSLELGDSALYFCASSVDIRGEQYFGPGTRLTVT.

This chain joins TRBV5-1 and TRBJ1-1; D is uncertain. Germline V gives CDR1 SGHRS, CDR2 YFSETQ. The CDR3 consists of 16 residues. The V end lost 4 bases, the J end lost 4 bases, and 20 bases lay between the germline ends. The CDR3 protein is CASSPETGKHSTEAFF. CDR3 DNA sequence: TGCGCCAGCAGCCCCGAAACGGGGAAACATAGCACTGAAGCTTTCTTT.

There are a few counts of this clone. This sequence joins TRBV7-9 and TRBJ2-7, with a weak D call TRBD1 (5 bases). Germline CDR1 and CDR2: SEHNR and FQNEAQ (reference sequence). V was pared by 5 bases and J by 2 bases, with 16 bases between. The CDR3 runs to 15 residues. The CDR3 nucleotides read TGTGCCAGCAGCCACACTGGGGCAAACGCCTACGAGCAGTACTTC. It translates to CASSHTGANAYEQYF.

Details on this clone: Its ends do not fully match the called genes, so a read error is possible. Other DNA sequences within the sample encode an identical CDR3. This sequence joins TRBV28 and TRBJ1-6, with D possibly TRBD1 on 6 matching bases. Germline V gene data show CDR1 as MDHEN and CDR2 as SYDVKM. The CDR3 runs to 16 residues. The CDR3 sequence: CASSYQGTTYNSPLHF. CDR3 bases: TGTGCCAGCAGTTACCAGGGGACCACCTATAATTCCCCCCTCCACTTT.

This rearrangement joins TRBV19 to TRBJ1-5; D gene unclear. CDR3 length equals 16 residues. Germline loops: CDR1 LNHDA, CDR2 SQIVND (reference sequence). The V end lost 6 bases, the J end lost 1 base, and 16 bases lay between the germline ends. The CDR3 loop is CASSMGEAQSNQPQHF. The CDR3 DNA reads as TGTGCCAGTAGCATGGGCGAAGCCCAGAGCAATCAGCCCCAGCATTTT. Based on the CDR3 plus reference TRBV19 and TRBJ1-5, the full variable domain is DGGITQSPKYLFRKEGQNVTLSCEQNLNHDAMYWYRQDPGQGLRLIYYSQIVNDFQKGDIAEGYSVSREKKESFPLTVTSAQKNPTAFYLCASSMGEAQSNQPQHFGDGTRLSIL.

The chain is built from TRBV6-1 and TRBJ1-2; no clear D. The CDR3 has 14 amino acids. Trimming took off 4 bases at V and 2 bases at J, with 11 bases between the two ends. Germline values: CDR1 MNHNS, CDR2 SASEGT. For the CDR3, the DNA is TGTGCCAGCAGTGTTGACGGGGAAAACTATGGCTACACCTTC. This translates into CASSVDGENYGYTF.

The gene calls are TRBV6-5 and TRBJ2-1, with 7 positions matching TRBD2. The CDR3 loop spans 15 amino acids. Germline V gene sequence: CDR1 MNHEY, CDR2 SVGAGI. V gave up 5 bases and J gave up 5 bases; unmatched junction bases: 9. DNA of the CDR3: TGTGCCAGCAGTCACTTAGCGGGCCCCCACAATGAGCAGTTCTTC. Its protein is CASSHLAGPHNEQFF.

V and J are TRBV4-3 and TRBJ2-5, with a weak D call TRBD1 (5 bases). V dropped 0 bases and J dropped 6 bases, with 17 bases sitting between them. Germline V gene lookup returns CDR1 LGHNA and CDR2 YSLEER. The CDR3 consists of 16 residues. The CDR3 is CASSQDDGRVGKTQYF. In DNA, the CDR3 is TGCGCCAGCAGCCAAGATGACGGCAGGGTGGGGAAGACCCAGTACTTC.

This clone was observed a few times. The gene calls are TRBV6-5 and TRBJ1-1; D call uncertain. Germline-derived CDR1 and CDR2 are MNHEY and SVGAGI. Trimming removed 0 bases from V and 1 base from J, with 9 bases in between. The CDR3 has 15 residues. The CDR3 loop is CASSYSVGENTEAFF. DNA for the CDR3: TGTGCCAGCAGTTACTCGGTAGGAGAGAACACTGAAGCTTTCTTT.